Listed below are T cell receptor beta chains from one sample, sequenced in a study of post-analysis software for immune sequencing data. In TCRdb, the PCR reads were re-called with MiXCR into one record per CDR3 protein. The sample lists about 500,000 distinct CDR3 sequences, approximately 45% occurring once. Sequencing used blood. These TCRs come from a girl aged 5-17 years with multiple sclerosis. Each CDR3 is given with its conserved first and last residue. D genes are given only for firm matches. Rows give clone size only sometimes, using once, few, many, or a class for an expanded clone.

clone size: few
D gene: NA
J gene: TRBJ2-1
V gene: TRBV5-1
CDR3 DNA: TGCGCCAGCAGCTTGGTTCCAGGGGTAGGCGAGCAGTTCTTC
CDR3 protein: CASSLVPGVGEQFF

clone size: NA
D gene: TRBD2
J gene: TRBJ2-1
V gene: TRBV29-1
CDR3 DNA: TGCAGCGTTGGCGCTAGCGGGGTCTACAATGAGCAGTTCTTC
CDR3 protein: CSVGASGVYNEQFF

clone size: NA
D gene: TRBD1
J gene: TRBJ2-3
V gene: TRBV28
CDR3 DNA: TGTGCCAGCAGTTTAGAGGGGACAGTTACAGATACGCAGTATTTT
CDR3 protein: CASSLEGTVTDTQYF

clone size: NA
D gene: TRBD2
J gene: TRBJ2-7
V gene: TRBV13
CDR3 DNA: TGTGCCAGCAGCTTAACCCCGGGACTAGCGGGACCCAGATACTACGAGCAGTACTTC
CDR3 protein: CASSLTPGLAGPRYYEQYF

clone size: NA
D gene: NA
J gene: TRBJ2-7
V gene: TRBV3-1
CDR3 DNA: TGTGCCAGCAGCGAGGGACGGGGAACCTACGAGCAGTACTTC
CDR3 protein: CASSEGRGTYEQYF

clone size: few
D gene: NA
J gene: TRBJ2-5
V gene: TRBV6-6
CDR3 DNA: TGTGCCAGCAGTTACGCAGGGCCGGGAGAGACCCAGTACTTC
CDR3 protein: CASSYAGPGETQYF

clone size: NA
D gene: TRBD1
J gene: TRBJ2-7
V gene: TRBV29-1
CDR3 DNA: TGCAGCGTGGGACAGGGGTTTTACGAGCAGTACTTC
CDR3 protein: CSVGQGFYEQYF

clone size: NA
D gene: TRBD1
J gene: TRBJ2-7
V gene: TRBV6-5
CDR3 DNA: TGTGCCAGTAAAGGGGCAGGGGGCGTACTCTACGAGCAGTACTTC
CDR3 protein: CASKGAGGVLYEQYF

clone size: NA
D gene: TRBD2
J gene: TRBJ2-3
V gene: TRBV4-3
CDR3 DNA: TGCGCCAGCAGCCAAGTTAGCGGGAGAACCACAGATACGCAGTATTTT
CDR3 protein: CASSQVSGRTTDTQYF

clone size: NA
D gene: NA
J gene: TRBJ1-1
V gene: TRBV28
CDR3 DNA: TGTGCCAGCAGCACAGGGCACGGTAGTATTGGCACTGAAGCTTTCTTT
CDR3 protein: CASSTGHGSIGTEAFF

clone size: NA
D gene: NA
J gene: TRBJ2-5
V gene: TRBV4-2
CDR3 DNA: TGTGCCAGCAGCCACTTTGGCGAGGGGTCGGGAGAGACCCAGTACTTC
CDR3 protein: CASSHFGEGSGETQYF

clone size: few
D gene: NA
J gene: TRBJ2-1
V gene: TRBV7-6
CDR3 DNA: TGTGCCAGCAGCTCTAACAGCTATCCCGTTCTCCATGAGCAGTTCTTC
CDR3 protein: CASSSNSYPVLHEQFF

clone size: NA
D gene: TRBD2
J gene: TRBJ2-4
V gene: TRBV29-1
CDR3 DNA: TGCAGCGCCGGAAGGGGACTAGCGGGAGAAAACATTCAGTACTTC
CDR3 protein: CSAGRGLAGENIQYF

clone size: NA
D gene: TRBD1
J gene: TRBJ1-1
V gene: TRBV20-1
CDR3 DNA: TGCAGTGCTAGAGATAGAGACAGGGTCGGTGAAGCTTTCTTT
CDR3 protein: CSARDRDRVGEAFF

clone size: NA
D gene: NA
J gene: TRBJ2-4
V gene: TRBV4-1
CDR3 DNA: TGCGCCAGCAGCCAAGGGCTTGGAAAGTACTTC
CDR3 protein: CASSQGLGKYF